Each of the 25 T cell receptor beta chains below was sequenced from the same sample in a study of blood T cells in healthy people across ages. Primers used in a second PCR of about 7 to 11 cycles were a sample-barcoded 5' primer and a J-beta primer mix. TCRdb re-analysed the 5' RACE reads in MiXCR, keeping a single row per CDR3 protein. This sample has hundreds of thousands of distinct CDR3 sequences; 21% occur once, and the top ten carry roughly 3.7%. The material sequenced was blood. These receptors were collected from a man aged 70 or older in good health.

Only a few counts were recorded for this clonotype. V gene TRBV5-1 combines with J gene TRBJ2-7; 7 bases fit TRBD1. J was trimmed by 5 bases and V by 4 bases; bases with no gene match: 12. The CDR3 consists of 15 residues. Looked up from germline, CDR1 is SGHRS and CDR2 is YFSETQ. Here the CDR3 DNA reads TGCGCCAGCAGCAATATACAGGGGTCGAGCAACGAGCAGTACTTC. This encodes CASSNIQGSSNEQYF.

This clonotype turned up a few times. At one boundary the junction diverges from the germline segment, which might be a read error. The chain employs TRBV7-9 and TRBJ1-4; tentative D call: TRBD1 (6 bases). Germline CDR1 SEHNR, CDR2 FQNEAQ (reference sequence). CDR3 size: 16 residues. Here the CDR3 reads CASSLYEGQLNEKLFF. The CDR3 nucleotides are TGTGCCAGCAGCTTATACGAGGGACAACTTAATGAGAAACTGTTTTTT.

The chain has TRBV11-1 and TRBJ2-3; 10 nucleotides line up with TRBD2. V lost 5 bases to trimming and J lost 4 bases; unmatched junction nucleotides: 9. Per germline, CDR1 SGHAT and CDR2 FQDESV (reference sequence). This CDR3 is 16 amino acids long. The CDR3 here is CASSMRTSGFSDTQYF. In nucleotides, the CDR3 is TGTGCCAGCAGCATGAGGACTAGCGGATTCTCAGATACGCAGTATTTT.

V and J are TRBV4-1 and TRBJ2-7; D may be TRBD1 (6 bases). The CDR3 has 18 amino acids. Deletions cut 4 bases from V and 0 bases from J, with 22 bases between. CDR1 and CDR2 (germline): MGHRA, YSYEKL. This chain's CDR3 is CASSPQIVRTGPSYEQYF. The CDR3 coding sequence is TGCGCCAGCAGCCCGCAGATAGTGCGAACAGGGCCCTCCTACGAGCAGTACTTC.

This clonotype has more than one count but fewer than ten. The chain links TRBV20-1 to TRBJ2-7; 10 positions agree with TRBD1. The V segment lost 6 bases and the J segment 6 bases; nucleotides outside the gene matches: 8. The V gene's germline CDR1 is DFQATT and CDR2 SNEGSKA (reference sequence). CDR3 length equals 13 residues. CDR3 region: CSAPDRGPGEQYF. The CDR3 nucleotides read TGCAGTGCCCCTGACAGGGGGCCAGGCGAGCAGTACTTC.

This clonotype has only a few counts. This chain links TRBV5-1 with TRBJ2-1; the D gene is possibly TRBD1 (6 bases). The J call may not be correct, given that the DNA end is closer to TRBJ2-7. This CDR3 contains 14 residues. Germline V gene data show CDR1 as SGHRS and CDR2 as YFSETQ. In DNA form, the CDR3 reads TGCGCCAGCAGCTTGTGGGGGCGTGGGAACGAGCAGTACTTC. As protein: CASSLWGRGNEQYF.

This chain joins TRBV28 and TRBJ2-5; 8 bases agree with TRBD2. J gave up 5 bases and V 2 bases, and 10 bases lay outside the gene matches. The V gene's germline CDR1 is MDHEN and CDR2 SYDVKM. The length of the CDR3 is 16 residues. The CDR3 DNA reads as TGTGCCAGCAGTTTAACGATAGCGGGACCCTCGGAGACCCAGTACTTC. Its protein is CASSLTIAGPSETQYF.

The chain joins TRBV2 to TRBJ2-3, with 8 nucleotides matching TRBD2. CDR1 is SNHLY and CDR2 is FYNNEI in the germline V gene. This CDR3 spans 15 amino acids. Losses at the gene ends were 1 base for V and 3 bases for J; bases not matched to a gene: 3. CDR3 bases: TGTGCCAGCAGTGAAGATGCGGGAGGAACAGATACGCAGTATTTT. This codes for CASSEDAGGTDTQYF.

The chain uses TRBV20-1 and TRBJ1-5; D perhaps matches TRBD1 (5 bases). The CDR3 runs to 15 residues. V gave up 0 bases and J gave up 0 bases, with 9 bases separating them. Germline-derived CDR1 and CDR2 are DFQATT and SNEGSKA (reference sequence). The CDR3 coding sequence is TGCAGTGCTAGAGATCCGGGGGTTAGCAATCAGCCCCAGCATTTT. Protein sequence: CSARDPGVSNQPQHF.

In its sample, this clonotype was seen many times. V gene TRBV28 combines with J gene TRBJ2-5; 9 nucleotides align to TRBD1. Looked up from germline, CDR1 is MDHEN and CDR2 is SYDVKM. The CDR3 loop spans 15 amino acids. J gave up 2 bases and V 5 bases, and 6 bases lay outside the gene matches. CDR3 nucleotide sequence: TGTGCCAGCAGTCCGGGACAGGGAATACAAGAGACCCAGTACTTC. It encodes CASSPGQGIQETQYF.

Here the CDR3 reads CATRQSGHTEAFF. CDR3 bases: TGTGCCACCCGTCAGTCGGGGCACACTGAAGCTTTCTTT. The chain joins TRBV15 to TRBJ1-1; a possible D gene is TRBD1 (5 bases). Trimming removed 8 bases from V and 3 bases from J, with 13 bases in between. The CDR3 contains 13 residues. The germline gives CDR1 LNHNV, CDR2 YYDKDF (reference sequence).

In its sample, this clonotype was seen once. V is TRBV5-1 and J is TRBJ2-3, with 8 bases fitting TRBD2. Germline CDR1 and CDR2: SGHRS and YFSETQ. The CDR3 covers 14 residues. V dropped 4 bases and J dropped 5; count of bases not matched to a gene: 6. The CDR3 region is CASSTGREGDTQYF. The CDR3 nucleotides are TGCGCCAGCAGCACCGGCCGGGAGGGAGATACGCAGTATTTT.

Only a few counts were recorded for this clonotype. V and J are TRBV7-2 and TRBJ2-3; maybe TRBD1 (6 bases). Germline CDR1 SGHTA, CDR2 FQGNSA. V lost 0 bases and J lost 4, with 14 bases in between. This CDR3 has 16 amino acids. CDR3 in DNA: TGTGCCAGCAGCTTAGCCGGACAGCTGGGTGCAGATACGCAGTATTTT. This gives the protein CASSLAGQLGADTQYF.

CDR3 in DNA: TGTGCCAGCAGCTTAGAGGCGGGATTAAACATTCAGTACTTC. Residues: CASSLEAGLNIQYF. The chain recombines TRBV7-9 with TRBJ2-4; D is perhaps TRBD2 (6 bases). The CDR3 has 14 amino acids. The ends were cut back, 1 base at V and 6 bases at J, with 10 bases in the middle. The germline V gene encodes CDR1 SEHNR and CDR2 FQNEAQ (reference sequence).

This clonotype was counted only a few times. The chain joins TRBV3-1 to TRBJ2-5, with D hard to call. Germline V gene sequence: CDR1 LGHDT, CDR2 YNNKEL (reference sequence). The CDR3 has 12 residues. Trimming pared 0 bases from V and 6 bases from J, leaving 5 bases between. The CDR3 nucleotides read TGTGCCAGCAGCCAAGATTCGCAGACCCAGTACTTC. It translates to CASSQDSQTQYF.

The chain uses TRBV14 and TRBJ1-1, with no clear D. Germline V lookup: CDR1 SGHDN, CDR2 FVKESK. The CDR3 spans 11 residues. The ends were cut back, 2 bases at V and 7 bases at J, with 5 bases in the middle. This CDR3 is CASSQLGEAFF. The CDR3, as DNA: TGTGCCAGCAGCCAATTGGGTGAAGCTTTCTTT.

This chain links TRBV5-1 with TRBJ2-5; D could derive from TRBD1 or TRBD2 (5 bases each). The J call may be faulty, since TRBJ2-1 better matches the DNA end. CDR1 is SGHRS and CDR2 is YFSETQ in the germline V gene. The length of the CDR3 is 15 residues. Written as DNA, the CDR3 is TGCGCCAGCAGCTTGATATCAGGGAGTGGGAATGAGCAGTTCTTC. Protein sequence: CASSLISGSGNEQFF.

With regard to this clonotype: Mismatch with germline at one junction end may stem from a read error. This chain connects TRBV7-7 to TRBJ2-5, with D maybe TRBD1 (5 bases). The DNA end is more similar to TRBJ2-1, so the J call may be wrong. Germline V gene sequence: CDR1 SSHAT, CDR2 FNYEAQ (reference sequence). The CDR3 covers 13 residues. CDR3 loop: CASSLGVVNEQFF. The CDR3, as DNA: TGTGCTAGCAGCTTAGGGGTAGTCAATGAGCAGTTCTTC.

This clonotype was seen a few times. CDR3 DNA sequence: TGCAGCGTTCTGAAGTCCTACGAGCAGTACTTC. Its protein is CSVLKSYEQYF. This chain connects TRBV29-1 to TRBJ2-7; D not resolved. Trimming left V 5 bases short and J 1 base short, with 6 bases between. The CDR3 consists of 11 residues. Germline V gene sequence: CDR1 SQVTM, CDR2 ANQGSEA.

The rearrangement joins TRBV6-5 to TRBJ2-1; D uncertain. Trimming took off 7 bases at V and 0 bases at J, with 13 bases between the two ends. Germline loops: CDR1 MNHEY, CDR2 SVGAGI. This CDR3 has 15 amino acids. DNA for the CDR3: TGTGCCAGCAAACTTAGCAGTTCCTCCTACAATGAGCAGTTCTTC. It yields the protein CASKLSSSSYNEQFF.

The rearrangement joins TRBV29-1 to TRBJ2-5; tentatively, D is TRBD1 (6 bases). Germline V gene lookup returns CDR1 SQVTM and CDR2 ANQGSEA. The CDR3 totals 13 residues. Trimming stripped 2 bases from V and 1 base from J, with 8 bases between. CDR3 nucleotide sequence: TGCAGCGTTGAATGGGACATCCAAGAGACCCAGTACTTC. This gives the protein CSVEWDIQETQYF.

The chain joins TRBV11-3 to TRBJ2-1; the D is unclear. Trimming left V 8 bases short and J 0 bases short, with 8 bases between. The CDR3 spans 13 residues. Germline V gene data show CDR1 as SGHNT and CDR2 as YENEEA. The DNA for the CDR3 is TGTGCCAGCCTTAGTGACTCCTACAATGAGCAGTTCTTC. It translates to CASLSDSYNEQFF.

This clonotype was found a few times. The chain couples TRBV29-1 to TRBJ2-5; D might be TRBD1 (6 bases). V lost 3 bases, J lost 4 bases, and 9 bases lay in between. This CDR3 is built from 12 residues. The V gene's germline CDR1 is SQVTM and CDR2 ANQGSEA. The CDR3 is CSVDRGLETQYF. The DNA for the CDR3 is TGCAGCGTTGACAGGGGCTTAGAGACCCAGTACTTC.

The sample holds one count of this clonotype. The chain carries TRBV3-1 and TRBJ1-3; D ambiguous. The CDR3 loop spans 14 amino acids. Germline assignment: CDR1 LGHDT and CDR2 YNNKEL (reference sequence). Trimming took off 0 bases at V and 7 bases at J, with 10 bases between the two ends. The CDR3 spells CASSQEGNRNTIYF. CDR3 DNA sequence: TGTGCCAGCAGCCAAGAGGGGAATAGGAACACCATATATTTT.

This clonotype was found once. The V and J genes are TRBV20-1 and TRBJ2-1; TRBD2 matches at 8 bases. Germline CDR1 is DFQATT and CDR2 is SNEGSKA (reference sequence). The ends lost 6 bases at V and 7 bases at J; junction bases unmatched: 8. The CDR3 runs 13 residues. The CDR3 DNA reads TGCAGTGCCAGCGGACTAGCCTGGAATGAGCAGTTCTTC. This codes for CSASGLAWNEQFF.